This T cell receptor (beta chain) came from a study of blood T cells in healthy people across ages. The amount of total RNA extracted per sample was at least 5 micrograms. The use of a sample-barcoded 5' primer and a J-beta primer mix characterized a second PCR of about 6 to 11 cycles. Through a template-switch adaptor with 12 random nucleotides, each cDNA molecule received a tag. TCRdb recomputed calls from the 5' RACE reads with MiXCR, one row per CDR3 protein. This sample has roughly 2 million distinct CDR3 sequences, with about 50% found just once. This clonotype was seen only a few times. This receptor was identified in a woman in her thirties or forties in good health. The specimen was blood.

Here the CDR3 reads CASSASSGGLGETQYF. In nucleotides, the CDR3 is TGTGCCAGCAGTGCGTCTAGCGGGGGCCTAGGGGAGACCCAGTACTTC. The chain joins TRBV6-1 to TRBJ2-5, with TRBD2 matching 10 bases. Germline V CDR1 and CDR2: MNHNS, SASEGT. V shed 4 bases and J 5 bases; nucleotides not matched to a gene: 10. The CDR3 sequence is 16 residues long.